One and the same sample provided the 6 T cell receptor beta chains below, sequenced in a study of PD-1 blockade in classical Hodgkin lymphoma. Measured with immunoSEQ multiplex PCR; TCRdb has only the in-frame clones, and not every one. The profile shows around 40,000 clones, about three quarters of them singletons. There was relapse after autologous stem cell transplantation in every patient, and there was variation in brentuximab vedotin exposure. This specimen was peripheral blood mononuclear cells (PBMCs), taken at baseline. The receptor set was obtained from a human donor with classical Hodgkin lymphoma.

The chain couples TRBV28 to TRBJ2-4, with 7 bases identical to TRBD1. Germline CDR1 and CDR2: MDHEN and SYDVKM. Trimming took 7 bases from V and 7 from J; bases not matched to a gene: 7. The CDR3 loop spans 13 amino acids. CDR3 sequence (DNA): TGTGCCAGCATCCCACAGGGGCGTAACATTCAGTACTTC. Protein: CASIPQGRNIQYF.

The chain's CDR3 is CASSLLGDLSYNEQFF. The CDR3 coding sequence is TGTGCCAGCAGCTTATTGGGTGATCTATCCTACAATGAGCAGTTCTTC. The J gene is TRBJ2-1, the V gene TRBV11-2, with no clear D. CDR1 and CDR2 (germline): SGHAT, FQNNGV. This CDR3 is built from 16 residues. V was trimmed by 2 bases and J by 1 base, leaving 12 bases between them.

The chain recombines TRBV6-5 with TRBJ2-5, with 10 nucleotides matching TRBD2. CDR1 and CDR2 from the germline V gene are MNHEY and SVGAGI. J was trimmed by 5 bases and V by 6 bases; bases with no gene match: 3. CDR3 length: 13 residues. The CDR3 nucleotides are TGTGCCAGCAGAGCGGGAGGGCGGGAGACCCAGTACTTC. Encoded protein: CASRAGGRETQYF.

The table lists this clone with a few counts. The V gene is TRBV6-5, the J gene TRBJ1-2, with D possibly being TRBD1 (5 bases). V lost 2 bases to trimming and J lost 5 bases, with 9 bases between them. CDR1 MNHEY and CDR2 SVGAGI come from the germline V gene. This CDR3 has 13 residues. CDR3 sequence (DNA): TGTGCCAGCAGTTACGGCAGGGTTTATGGCTACACCTTC. It is translated as CASSYGRVYGYTF.

The chain couples TRBV10-2 to TRBJ2-1; 14 nucleotides agree with TRBD2. From germline, CDR1 is WSHSY and CDR2 SAAADI. V shed 8 bases and J 9 bases; nucleotides not matched to a gene: 3. The CDR3 runs to 13 residues. The chain's CDR3 is CASGGTSGSEQFF. Here the CDR3 DNA reads TGCGCCAGCGGCGGGACTAGCGGGAGTGAGCAGTTCTTC.

V usage is TRBV13 and J usage is TRBJ2-1; no reliable D call. The germline V gene encodes CDR1 PRHDT and CDR2 FYEKMQ (reference sequence). This CDR3 comprises 11 residues. The V end was cut by 3 bases, the J end by 7 bases, with 4 bases between. The CDR3 protein is CASSLANEQFF. As DNA, the CDR3 is TGTGCCAGCAGCTTGGCTAATGAGCAGTTCTTC.